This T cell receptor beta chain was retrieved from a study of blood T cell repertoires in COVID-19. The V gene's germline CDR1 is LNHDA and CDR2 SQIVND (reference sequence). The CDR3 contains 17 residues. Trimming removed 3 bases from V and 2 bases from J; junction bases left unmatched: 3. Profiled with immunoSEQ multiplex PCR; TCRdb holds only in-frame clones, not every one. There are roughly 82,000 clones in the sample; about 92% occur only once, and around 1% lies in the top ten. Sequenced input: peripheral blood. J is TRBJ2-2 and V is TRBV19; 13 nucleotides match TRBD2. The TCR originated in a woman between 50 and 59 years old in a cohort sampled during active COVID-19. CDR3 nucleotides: TGTGCCAGTAGTATGGGACTAGCGGGGACAAACACCGGGGAGCTGTTTTTT. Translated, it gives CASSMGLAGTNTGELFF.